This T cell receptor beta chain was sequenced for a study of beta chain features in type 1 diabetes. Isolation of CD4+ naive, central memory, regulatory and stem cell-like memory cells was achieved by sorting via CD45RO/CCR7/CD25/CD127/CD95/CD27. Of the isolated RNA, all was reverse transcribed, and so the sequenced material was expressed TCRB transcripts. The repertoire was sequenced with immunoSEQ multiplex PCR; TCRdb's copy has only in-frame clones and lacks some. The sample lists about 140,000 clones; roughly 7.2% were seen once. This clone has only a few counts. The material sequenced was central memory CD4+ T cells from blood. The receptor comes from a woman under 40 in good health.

In nucleotides, the CDR3 is TGTGCCAGCAGCTTGGCGGTAGCCAAAAACATTCAGTACTTC. Translating gives CASSLAVAKNIQYF. The genes are TRBV5-4 and TRBJ2-4; no clear D gene. CDR3 size: 14 residues. CDR1 is SGHNT and CDR2 is YYREEE in the germline V gene (reference sequence). The germline V and J ends were trimmed by 0 bases and 0 bases, with 4 bases remaining between them.